This TCR beta chain was identified in a study of blood T cell repertoires in COVID-19. V lost 4 bases and J 2 bases, leaving 13 bases between the germline ends. There are 15 residues in the CDR3. The germline gives CDR1 SGHDN, CDR2 FVKESK. Libraries were prepared by immunoSEQ multiplex PCR; TCRdb keeps only in-frame clonotypes and omits some of them. Here the sample spans around 300,000 clones, about 86% being singletons. The sequenced sample was peripheral blood. The sequence derives from a woman between 25 and 40 years old who had recovered from COVID-19. The genes are TRBV14 and TRBJ2-3, with D possibly being TRBD2 (6 bases). This CDR3 is CASSRRDSITDTQYF. CDR3 nucleotides: TGTGCCAGCAGCCGTCGGGACTCGATCACAGATACGCAGTATTTT.